A single sample gave rise to the 23 T cell receptor beta chains below, sequenced in a study of graft-versus-host responses after intestinal transplantation. CFSE-labeled responder cells (around 200,000) were plated with around 200,000 irradiated, violet-dye-labeled stimulator cells. Profiled with immunoSEQ multiplex PCR; TCRdb holds only in-frame clones, not every one. The sample yields 20,000 to 25,000 clones, roughly 44% seen once. The input for sequencing was alloreactive CD8+ T cells from a mixed lymphocyte reaction culture, taken before transplantation. The subset is: CFSE-low proliferating T cells sorted from approximately six-day pre-transplant mixed lymphocyte reaction (GvH or HvG direction). The receptors come from a human patient who was an organ donor for intestinal transplantation.

CDR3 residues: CASSLPRPGQGASGNTIYF. CDR3 coding DNA: TGTGCCAGCAGCTTACCCCGCCCGGGACAGGGGGCTTCTGGAAACACCATATATTTT. This rearrangement joins TRBV7-2 to TRBJ1-3; 12 nucleotides line up with TRBD1. The length of the CDR3 is 19 residues. CDR1 SGHTA and CDR2 FQGNSA come from the germline V gene. V lost 2 bases and J lost 1; bases outside the gene matches: 9.

The genes are TRBV6-6 and TRBJ2-7; D gene unclear. The CDR3 is 12 amino acids. From germline, CDR1 is MNHNY and CDR2 SVGAGI (reference sequence). V dropped 4 bases and J dropped 0 bases, with 4 bases sitting between them. The CDR3 DNA reads as TGTGCCAGCAGTTTCGACTCCTACGAGCAGTACTTC. This gives the protein CASSFDSYEQYF.

This clone is labeled medium-sized. This rearrangement joins TRBV19 to TRBJ1-4, with 8 bases that match TRBD1. There are 13 residues in the CDR3. Trimming at V came to 3 bases and at J to 10 bases, leaving 4 bases not matched to a gene. Germline CDR1 and CDR2: LNHDA and SQIVND (reference sequence). Here the CDR3 reads CASSISTGGKLFF. The DNA for the CDR3 is TGTGCCAGTAGTATTAGCACAGGGGGAAAACTGTTTTTT.

The chain combines TRBV13 with TRBJ1-2; D unresolved. The CDR3 length is 16 residues. From germline, CDR1 is PRHDT and CDR2 FYEKMQ (reference sequence). The germline V and J ends were trimmed by 0 bases and 1 base, with 12 bases remaining between them. The CDR3 sequence is CASSLGTSDFNYGYTF. The CDR3 bases are TGTGCCAGCAGCTTAGGAACTTCCGATTTTAACTATGGCTACACCTTC.

V usage is TRBV6-5 and J usage is TRBJ2-3; TRBD2 is a possible D gene (6 bases). The CDR3 length is 14 residues. V was clipped by 0 bases and J by 4 bases, with 8 bases between them. Germline CDR1 reads MNHEY; CDR2 reads SVGAGI. The CDR3 bases are TGTGCCAGCAGTTACTCATCTAGCGCAGATACGCAGTATTTT. It specifies CASSYSSSADTQYF.

The V gene is TRBV5-1, the J gene TRBJ2-7, with D maybe TRBD2 (5 bases). Trimming left V 2 bases short and J 4 bases short, with 13 bases between. The CDR3 extends over 14 amino acids. Per the germline V gene, CDR1 is SGHRS and CDR2 is YFSETQ. CDR3 loop: CASSFVGGSYEQYF. Written as DNA, the CDR3 is TGCGCCAGCAGCTTCGTGGGTGGGAGTTACGAGCAGTACTTC.

The chain recombines TRBV6-6 with TRBJ2-7; maybe TRBD2 (6 bases). The germline V gene has CDR1 MNHNY and CDR2 SVGAGI (reference sequence). This CDR3 comprises 13 residues. Trimming removed 5 bases from V and 0 bases from J, with 8 bases in between. CDR3 bases: TGTGCCAGCAGTCCCGGGAGCTCCTACGAGCAGTACTTC. It is translated as CASSPGSSYEQYF.

This clone is labeled medium-sized. CDR3 coding DNA: TGCGCCAGCAGCCACCGGGACAATGGGCCAACTAATGAAAAACTGTTTTTT. It specifies CASSHRDNGPTNEKLFF. V and J are TRBV4-1 and TRBJ1-4, with D possibly being TRBD1 (6 bases). Looked up from germline, CDR1 is MGHRA and CDR2 is YSYEKL. V lost 3 bases and J 0 bases, leaving 14 bases between the germline ends. CDR3 length equals 17 residues.

There are a few counts of this clone. The chain joins TRBV23-1 to TRBJ1-2, with D tentatively TRBD1 (5 bases). TRBV23-1 is identified as an open reading frame with a role that is uncertain. This CDR3 contains 20 residues. V was trimmed by 0 bases and J by 2 bases, leaving 25 bases between them. This chain's CDR3 is CASSQSEAGLYNHRNYGYTF. The DNA of the CDR3 is TGCGCCAGCAGTCAATCGGAGGCAGGGCTCTATAATCATCGGAACTATGGCTACACCTTC.

The genes are TRBV7-9 and TRBJ2-7, with a possible D match to TRBD2 (5 bases). Trimming removed 5 bases from V and 1 base from J, with 9 bases in between. CDR1 is SEHNR, CDR2 FQNEAQ, per germline (reference sequence). This CDR3 has 13 residues. For the CDR3, the DNA is TGTGCCAGCAGCCCGGGAAATTCCTACGAGCAGTACTTC. It translates to CASSPGNSYEQYF.

The gene calls are TRBV30 and TRBJ2-7; either TRBD1 or TRBD2 may fit D (6 bases each). Germline CDR1 and CDR2: GTSNPN and SVGIG (reference sequence). Trimming stripped 4 bases from V and 1 base from J, with 14 bases between. The CDR3 is 14 residues long. The CDR3 coding sequence is TGTGCCTGGAATGAACAGGGAGGTTCCTACGAGCAGTACTTC. It yields the protein CAWNEQGGSYEQYF.

V usage is TRBV5-3 and J usage is TRBJ2-7; 12 bases align to TRBD2. TRBV5-3 is an open reading frame whose function is uncertain. J gave up 2 bases and V 4 bases, and 4 bases lay outside the gene matches. There are 15 residues in the CDR3. For the CDR3, the DNA is TGTGCCAGAAGCCTAGCGGGAGGGCCAACCTACGAGCAGTACTTC. Protein sequence: CARSLAGGPTYEQYF.

The chain has TRBV4-2 and TRBJ2-3, with unresolved D. V was cut by 2 bases and J by 4 bases, with 4 bases left in between. The germline gives CDR1 LGHNA, CDR2 YNFKEQ. The CDR3 covers 12 residues. The CDR3 spells CASSQLADTQYF. The CDR3 DNA sequence: TGTGCCAGCAGCCAACTAGCAGATACGCAGTATTTT.

This clone came up a few times. The chain uses TRBV7-8 and TRBJ1-2; D unresolved. Trimming removed 5 bases at V and 5 bases at J, with 12 bases between. The germline V gene encodes CDR1 SGHVS and CDR2 FQNEAQ. This CDR3 region has 13 residues. The CDR3 DNA is TGTGCCAGCAGCCCCCATCCAAATTATGGCTACACCTTC. This translates into CASSPHPNYGYTF. The full variable domain, its missing parts supplied by reference TRBV7-8 and TRBJ1-2, is GAGVSQSPRYKVAKRGQDVALRCDPISGHVSLFWYQQALGQGPEFLTYFQNEAQLDKSGLPSDRFFAERPEGSVSTLKIQRTQQEDSAVYLCASSPHPNYGYTFGSGTRLTVV.

This clone has more than one count but fewer than ten. The rearrangement joins TRBV6-5 to TRBJ2-7, with 8 bases identical to TRBD1. Germline trimming cut 6 bases from V and 7 bases from J; bases unmatched to any gene: 11. The CDR3 is 14 residues long. Germline V gene data show CDR1 as MNHEY and CDR2 as SVGAGI. The CDR3 bases are TGTGCCAGCAGCTCCGGACAGGGTCAGGAGGAGCAGTACTTC. The encoded protein is CASSSGQGQEEQYF.

In its sample, this clone was seen a few times. The chain uses TRBV6-6 and TRBJ2-3; 10 nucleotides match TRBD1. The CDR3 length is 15 residues. Germline V gene lookup returns CDR1 MNHNY and CDR2 SVGAGI (reference sequence). The junction had 7 bases not matched to a gene; V was cut back by 6 bases and J by 4 bases. The CDR3 DNA follows: TGTGCCAGCAGCTACGGACAGGGGGACGCAGATACGCAGTATTTT. Amino acids: CASSYGQGDADTQYF.

The chain has TRBV7-2 and TRBJ1-2; D gene uncertain. Germline CDR1 reads SGHTA; CDR2 reads FQGNSA. V dropped 5 bases and J dropped 4 bases, with 8 bases sitting between them. This CDR3 comprises 12 residues. The DNA of the CDR3 is TGTGCCAGCAGCCTAGGGTCCTATGGCTACACCTTC. The encoded protein is CASSLGSYGYTF.

This clone was observed a handful of times. This chain connects TRBV5-1 to TRBJ2-1; no reliable D call. Germline V gives CDR1 SGHRS, CDR2 YFSETQ. The V end lost 2 bases, the J end lost 4 bases, and 13 bases lay between the germline ends. This CDR3 region has 15 residues. DNA for the CDR3: TGCGCCAGCAGCTTAAGGCCCTTGGATTACAATGAGCAGTTCTTC. Its protein product is CASSLRPLDYNEQFF. The full variable domain, in which reference TRBV5-1 and TRBJ2-1 provide the parts outside the CDR3, is KAGVTQTPRYLIKTRGQQVTLSCSPISGHRSVSWYQQTPGQGLQFLFEYFSETQRNKGNFPGRFSGRQFSNSRSEMNVSTLELGDSALYLCASSLRPLDYNEQFFGPGTRLTVL.

J is TRBJ2-3 and V is TRBV6-5; tentatively, D is TRBD2 (7 bases). The CDR3 is 15 amino acids. The ends were cut back, 7 bases at V and 6 bases at J, with 20 bases in the middle. Germline values: CDR1 MNHEY, CDR2 SVGAGI. The CDR3 DNA sequence: TGTGCCAGCACCCTACGGGGAGGGGGTCTCGATACGCAGTATTTT. This translates into CASTLRGGGLDTQYF.

The CDR3 spells CASSPSISTDTQYF. The CDR3 DNA reads TGTGCCAGCTCACCATCCATTAGCACAGATACGCAGTATTTT. This chain links TRBV18 with TRBJ2-3; D gene ambiguous. The germline V gene encodes CDR1 KGHSH and CDR2 LQKENI. The CDR3 has 14 residues. Trimming stripped 2 bases from V and 0 bases from J, with 6 bases between.

This clone was counted a few times. The chain joins TRBV19 to TRBJ1-5; D perhaps matches TRBD1 (5 bases). V shed 6 bases and J shed 5 bases, with 14 bases lying between them. This CDR3 region has 14 residues. Germline V CDR1 and CDR2: LNHDA, SQIVND (reference sequence). CDR3 bases: TGTGCCAGTAGCGAATGGGGGGATCATCAGCCCCAGCATTTT. Translated: CASSEWGDHQPQHF.

As to this clone: A much bigger clone sits one base away, suggesting this may be a read error. CDR3 DNA: TGTGCCAGCACCTGGGGGGCTTCCAATGAGCAGTTCTTC. Its translation is CASTWGASNEQFF. This rearrangement joins TRBV5-6 to TRBJ2-1; D possibly uses TRBD1 or TRBD2 (6 bases each). Germline CDR1 reads SGHDT; CDR2 reads YYEEEE. Trimming removed 6 bases at V and 6 bases at J, with 13 bases between. The CDR3 length is 13 residues.

The rearrangement joins TRBV4-1 to TRBJ2-1; 10 bases match TRBD2. After removal of 0 bases from V and 7 bases from J, the junction contained 6 bases not matched to a gene. Germline V gene lookup returns CDR1 MGHRA and CDR2 YSYEKL. CDR3 length equals 16 residues. The CDR3 loop reads CASSQDGGLANNEQFF. For the CDR3, the DNA is TGCGCCAGCAGCCAAGATGGGGGACTAGCGAATAATGAGCAGTTCTTC.